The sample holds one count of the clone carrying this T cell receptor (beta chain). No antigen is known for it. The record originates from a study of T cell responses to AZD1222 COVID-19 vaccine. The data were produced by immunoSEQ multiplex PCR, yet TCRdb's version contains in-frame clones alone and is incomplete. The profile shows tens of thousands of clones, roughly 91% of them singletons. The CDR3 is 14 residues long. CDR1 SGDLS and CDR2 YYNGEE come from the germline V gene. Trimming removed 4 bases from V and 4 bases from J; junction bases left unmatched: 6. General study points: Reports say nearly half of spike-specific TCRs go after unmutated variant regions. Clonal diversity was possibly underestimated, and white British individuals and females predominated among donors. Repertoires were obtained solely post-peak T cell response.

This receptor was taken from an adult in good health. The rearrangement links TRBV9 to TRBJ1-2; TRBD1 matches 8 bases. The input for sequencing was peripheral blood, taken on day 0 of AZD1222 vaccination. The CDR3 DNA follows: TGTGCCAGCAGCACGGACAGGGCAGGCTATGGCTACACCTTC. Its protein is CASSTDRAGYGYTF.